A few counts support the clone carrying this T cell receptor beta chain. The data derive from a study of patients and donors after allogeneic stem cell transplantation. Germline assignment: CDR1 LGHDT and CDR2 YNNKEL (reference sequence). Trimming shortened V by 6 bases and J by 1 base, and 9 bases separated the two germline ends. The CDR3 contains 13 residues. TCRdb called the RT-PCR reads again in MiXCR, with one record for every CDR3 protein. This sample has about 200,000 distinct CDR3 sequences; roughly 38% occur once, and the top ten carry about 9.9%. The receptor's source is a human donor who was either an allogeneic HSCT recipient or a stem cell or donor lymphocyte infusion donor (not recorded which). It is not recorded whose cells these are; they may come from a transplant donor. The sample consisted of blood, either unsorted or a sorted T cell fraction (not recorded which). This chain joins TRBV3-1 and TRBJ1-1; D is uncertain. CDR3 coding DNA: TGTGCCAGCAGTCTTTTTGGGAACACTGAAGCTTTCTTT. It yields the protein CASSLFGNTEAFF.